The 19 T cell receptor beta chains presented below share a single source sample, sequenced in a study of shared clonotypes between healthy human individuals. Sequencing used immunoSEQ multiplex PCR; TCRdb keeps in-frame clones, though not all of them. The table records 450,000 or so clones, approximately 71% of them present only once. The sequenced sample was PBMCs. These receptors all come from a woman aged 40 to 50 in good health. Some clones in this sample may be carry-over from other donors' samples.

The chain employs TRBV2 and TRBJ2-7, with 10 bases matching TRBD2. The length of the CDR3 is 12 residues. V shed 7 bases and J 6 bases; nucleotides not matched to a gene: 3. Looked up from germline, CDR1 is SNHLY and CDR2 is FYNNEI. The CDR3 DNA reads TGTGCCAGCAAGGGACTAGCGCTCGAGCAGTACTTC. It encodes CASKGLALEQYF.

The chain links TRBV5-1 to TRBJ2-1; 9 bases line up with TRBD2. The J segment lost 4 bases and the V segment lost 2 bases, leaving 10 bases of the junction unmatched. The germline V gene encodes CDR1 SGHRS and CDR2 YFSETQ. The CDR3 totals 17 residues. For the CDR3, the DNA is TGCGCCAGCAGCTTTACGGCGGGAGGGGCCCAATACAATGAGCAGTTCTTC. Protein: CASSFTAGGAQYNEQFF.

The chain couples TRBV14 to TRBJ2-1; D possibly uses TRBD1 or TRBD2 (5 bases each). The CDR3 sequence is 11 residues long. CDR1 and CDR2 from the germline V gene are SGHDN and FVKESK. The V end was cut by 4 bases, the J end by 12 bases, with 10 bases between. The CDR3 nucleotides read TGTGCCAGCAGCCTCGGGACGGTGCAGTTCTTC. This sequence encodes CASSLGTVQFF.

This clone was found many times. The rearrangement links TRBV5-1 to TRBJ1-4, with D maybe TRBD1 (5 bases). There are 17 residues in the CDR3. Germline-derived CDR1 and CDR2 are SGHRS and YFSETQ. The V end was cut by 4 bases, the J end by 0 bases, with 16 bases between. For the CDR3, the DNA is TGCGCCAGCAGCCTGGGGCCTTTACCTTCAACTAATGAAAAACTGTTTTTT. Protein: CASSLGPLPSTNEKLFF.

The rearrangement joins TRBV30 to TRBJ2-5; D may be TRBD1 (5 bases). This CDR3 is 13 amino acids long. Looked up from germline, CDR1 is GTSNPN and CDR2 is SVGIG (reference sequence). V was trimmed by 4 bases and J by 5 bases, leaving 14 bases between them. The CDR3 DNA reads TGTGCCTGGATACTCAGGGCTGGGGAGACCCAGTACTTC. It codes for CAWILRAGETQYF.

The genes are TRBV7-2 and TRBJ2-7; the D is unclear. The length of the CDR3 is 13 residues. The germline CDR1 and CDR2 sequences are SGHTA and FQGNSA. V was trimmed by 1 base and J by 6 bases, leaving 10 bases between them. The CDR3 loop is CASSLVSGVEQYF. The CDR3 DNA reads TGTGCCAGCAGCTTAGTTTCCGGAGTCGAGCAGTACTTC.

The CDR3 coding sequence is TGTGCCTGGAGCCCGGGCGGAAACACCATATATTTT. It yields the protein CAWSPGGNTIYF. The chain is built from TRBV30 and TRBJ1-3, with no clear D. CDR1 GTSNPN and CDR2 SVGIG come from the germline V gene (reference sequence). The germline V and J ends were trimmed by 3 bases and 4 bases, with 7 bases remaining between them. This CDR3 comprises 12 residues.

The chain employs TRBV18 and TRBJ1-3; D not certain. This CDR3 is built from 13 residues. Germline V lookup: CDR1 KGHSH, CDR2 LQKENI. V was clipped by 3 bases and J by 6 bases, with 9 bases between them. The CDR3 DNA follows: TGTGCCAGCTCACCGGGCGGGAAAAACACCATATATTTT. Translated, it gives CASSPGGKNTIYF.

The chain uses TRBV29-1 and TRBJ1-3, with 8 positions matching TRBD1. The CDR3 is made up of 15 amino acids. The V segment lost 6 bases and the J segment 2 bases; nucleotides outside the gene matches: 9. Germline CDR1 SQVTM, CDR2 ANQGSEA. CDR3 loop: CSVGQGAGAGNTIYF. The CDR3, as DNA: TGCAGCGTCGGACAGGGCGCAGGAGCTGGAAACACCATATATTTT.

Points on this clone: A read error is likely here: a far larger clone is one base away. The same CDR3 arises from other DNA sequences in this sample as well. The CDR3 nucleotides read TGCGCCAGCAGTCGCCTAGCGGGAGTAGATACGCAGTATTTT. It codes for CASSRLAGVDTQYF. The chain combines TRBV4-3 with TRBJ2-3; 10 bases align to TRBD2. The CDR3 loop spans 14 amino acids. Germline loops: CDR1 LGHNA, CDR2 YSLEER. The ends lost 6 bases at V and 5 bases at J; junction bases unmatched: 5.

This rearrangement joins TRBV25-1 to TRBJ1-1; D not certain. V lost 3 bases to trimming and J lost 0 bases, with 8 bases between them. Per germline, CDR1 MGHDK and CDR2 SYGVNS. The CDR3 has 14 residues. In DNA, the CDR3 is TGTGCCAGCAGTGATCCGCTATTGAACACTGAAGCTTTCTTT. It encodes CASSDPLLNTEAFF. The full variable domain, its missing parts supplied by reference TRBV25-1 and TRBJ1-1, is EADIYQTPRYLVIGTGKKITLECSQTMGHDKMYWYQQDPGMELHLIHYSYGVNSTEKGDLSSESTVSRIRTEHFPLTLESARPSHTSQYLCASSDPLLNTEAFFGQGTRLTVV.

The chain recombines TRBV29-1 with TRBJ1-3; D ambiguous. V lost 3 bases and J 4 bases, leaving 10 bases between the germline ends. The CDR3 contains 13 residues. Per the germline V gene, CDR1 is SQVTM and CDR2 is ANQGSEA. CDR3 residues: CSVDEGTGNTIYF. The CDR3 bases are TGCAGCGTTGACGAGGGAACAGGAAACACCATATATTTT.

The rearrangement uses TRBV5-1 and TRBJ2-1; D call uncertain. This CDR3 is 16 amino acids long. Germline V lookup: CDR1 SGHRS, CDR2 YFSETQ. V shed 0 bases and J shed 0 bases, with 10 bases lying between them. CDR3 residues: CASSLDVKSSYNEQFF. The CDR3 DNA reads TGCGCCAGCAGCTTGGATGTGAAGAGCTCCTACAATGAGCAGTTCTTC. The full variable domain, its missing parts supplied by reference TRBV5-1 and TRBJ2-1, is KAGVTQTPRYLIKTRGQQVTLSCSPISGHRSVSWYQQTPGQGLQFLFEYFSETQRNKGNFPGRFSGRQFSNSRSEMNVSTLELGDSALYLCASSLDVKSSYNEQFFGPGTRLTVL.

The chain joins TRBV19 to TRBJ2-3, with D possibly TRBD1 on 6 matching bases. There are 16 residues in the CDR3. V dropped 6 bases and J dropped 5 bases, with 21 bases sitting between them. Per germline, CDR1 LNHDA and CDR2 SQIVND (reference sequence). As DNA, the CDR3 is TGTGCCAGTAGCGTGATAGGGGGAAGAAGGGAAGATACGCAGTATTTT. Its translation is CASSVIGGRREDTQYF.

This chain links TRBV27 with TRBJ2-5; 9 bases map to TRBD2. The CDR3 is 13 amino acids. Looked up from germline, CDR1 is MNHEY and CDR2 is SMNVEV (reference sequence). Trimming cost V 6 bases and J 4 bases; bases outside gene matches: 3. The CDR3 loop is CASRGLARETQYF. Here the CDR3 DNA reads TGTGCCAGCAGGGGACTAGCAAGAGAGACCCAGTACTTC.

V usage is TRBV7-8 and J usage is TRBJ2-1; 7 nucleotides line up with TRBD2. The CDR3 extends over 15 amino acids. Germline CDR1 SGHVS, CDR2 FQNEAQ. Trimming cost V 10 bases and J 4 bases; bases outside gene matches: 13. The CDR3 is CAILLGREGYNEQFF. In nucleotides, the CDR3 is TGTGCCATACTCCTAGGGAGGGAGGGATACAATGAGCAGTTCTTC.

The gene calls are TRBV5-4 and TRBJ2-7, with TRBD2 matching over 11 bases. The V gene's germline CDR1 is SGHNT and CDR2 YYREEE (reference sequence). The CDR3 spans 14 residues. V gave up 1 base and J gave up 4 bases; unmatched junction bases: 1. The CDR3 loop is CASSLTSGSYEQYF. The CDR3, as DNA: TGTGCCAGCAGCTTGACTAGCGGGAGTTACGAGCAGTACTTC.

The CDR3 reads CASSSTGTSGRDPRETQYF. CDR3 bases: TGTGCCAGCAGCTCGACAGGGACTAGCGGGAGAGACCCACGAGAGACCCAGTACTTC. V usage is TRBV7-2 and J usage is TRBJ2-5, with 14 bases fitting TRBD2. The CDR3 spans 19 residues. Trimming cost V 4 bases and J 4 bases; bases outside gene matches: 14. Germline CDR1 SGHTA, CDR2 FQGNSA.

J is TRBJ1-2 and V is TRBV10-3; maybe TRBD1 (5 bases). This CDR3 is 14 amino acids long. The germline CDR1 and CDR2 sequences are ENHRY and SYGVKD. V was pared by 2 bases and J by 7 bases, with 14 bases between. CDR3 in amino acids: CAISEDSISGGYTF. The CDR3 DNA follows: TGTGCCATCAGTGAGGACAGCATTTCGGGTGGCTACACCTTC.